This T cell receptor (beta chain) was identified during a study of T-cell reconstitution after alpha-beta-depleted transplantation in children (dated by TCRdb to the mid-2010s). Describing the broader study: Using TCR repertoire profiling, the study quantitatively followed how T-cell immune reconstitution unfolded in children after TCRalphabeta/CD19-depleted allogeneic hematopoietic cell transplantation.

To prepare the library, PCR was applied. Sequenced on an Illumina HiSeq 2500. Molecular barcoding was employed in the preparation of TCR libraries, with unique molecular identifiers being used to normalize TCRbeta repertoire quantification. The public reads were reanalyzed by TCRdb: fastp trimming at Q25, MiXCR alignment, in-frame beta chains only. Rows are combined by CDR3 protein, so each entry shows the most common genes and DNA. Within this sample are about 540,000 distinct CDR3 sequences, with around 17% of them counted one time only. The top ten clonotypes cover roughly 3.3% of the sample. V was cut back by 7 bases and J by 3 bases, leaving a gap of 15 bases between them. Spanning cysteine to phenylalanine, the CDR3 consists of 14 amino acids. CDR3 DNA only is kept here, 42 bases in frame from base 1. There are a few counts of this clonotype. The target of this receptor is not known. Per-base qualities were not stored, and no clone one base away is much larger.

The sequenced sample was PBMCs from the stem cell graft donor, obtained from the stem cell graft. The sequence links TRBV12-3 or TRBV12-4 to TRBJ1-1; D gene: possibly TRBD1, on 5 matching bases. The TCR originated in a human donor who donated a stem cell graft to a child with acute lymphoblastic leukemia. The CDR3 amino acid sequence is: CASTAGYGDTEAFF. The bases are TGTGCCAGCACCGCAGGGTATGGGGACACTGAAGCTTTCTTT.